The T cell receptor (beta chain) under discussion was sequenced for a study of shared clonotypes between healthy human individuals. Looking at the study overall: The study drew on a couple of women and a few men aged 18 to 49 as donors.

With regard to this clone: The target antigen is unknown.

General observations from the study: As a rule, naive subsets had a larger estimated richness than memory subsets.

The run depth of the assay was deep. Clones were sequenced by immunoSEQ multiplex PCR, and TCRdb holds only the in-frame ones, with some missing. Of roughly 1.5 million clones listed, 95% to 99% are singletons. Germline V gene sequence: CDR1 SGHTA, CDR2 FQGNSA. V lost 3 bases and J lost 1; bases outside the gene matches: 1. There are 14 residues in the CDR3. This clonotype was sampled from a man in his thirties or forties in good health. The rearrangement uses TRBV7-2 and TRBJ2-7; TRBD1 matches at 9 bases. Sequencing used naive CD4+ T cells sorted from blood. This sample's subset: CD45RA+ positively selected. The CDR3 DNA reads TGTGCCAGCAGCTTCGGGACAGGGTCCTACGAGCAGTACTTC. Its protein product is CASSFGTGSYEQYF. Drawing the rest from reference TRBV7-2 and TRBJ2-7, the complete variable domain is GAGVSQSPSNKVTEKGKDVELRCDPISGHTALYWYRQSLGQGLEFLIYFQGNSAPDKSGLPSDRFSAERTGGSVSTLTIQRTQQEDSAVYLCASSFGTGSYEQYFGPGTRLTVT.